The rows below give T cell receptor beta chains drawn from one sample of a study of control samples from healthy donors and cancer patients. Profiling relied on immunoSEQ multiplex PCR, and the TCRdb table lists in-frame clones only, not all of them. The data hold roughly 18,000 clones, with approximately 80% observed a single time. The sequenced sample consisted of PBMCs. The receptors shown here come from a woman in her 70s with lung cancer. The CDR3 runs from the conserved cysteine through the conserved F or W.

J gene: TRBJ1-2; V gene: TRBV12-3/TRBV12-4; CDR3 protein: CASSYEAPYGYTF
J gene: TRBJ2-3; V gene: TRBV7-7; CDR3 protein: CASSVGLAGFTDTQYF
J gene: TRBJ1-2; V gene: TRBV19; CDR3 protein: CASSNRDQGAYGYTF
J gene: TRBJ2-5; V gene: TRBV29-1; CDR3 protein: CSVGGGAETQYF
J gene: TRBJ2-3; V gene: TRBV12-3/TRBV12-4; CDR3 protein: CASRPTVLNTQYF
J gene: TRBJ2-6; V gene: TRBV2; CDR3 protein: CASSERGRPNVLTF
J gene: TRBJ2-1; V gene: TRBV7-2; CDR3 protein: CASSSGLAQSNEQFF
J gene: TRBJ2-1; V gene: TRBV6-6; CDR3 protein: CASSLRGPGYNEQFF
J gene: TRBJ1-1; V gene: TRBV6-5; CDR3 protein: CASRRTGGLTEAFF
J gene: TRBJ2-2; V gene: TRBV7-9; CDR3 protein: CASSVGLGQGERGELFF
J gene: TRBJ2-2; V gene: TRBV28; CDR3 protein: CASIPSETGELFF
J gene: TRBJ2-7; V gene: TRBV10-3; CDR3 protein: CAISPPGTNYEQYF
J gene: TRBJ1-1; V gene: TRBV4-2; CDR3 protein: CASSQGDPQSNTEAFF
J gene: TRBJ1-4; V gene: TRBV30; CDR3 protein: CAWDRSGKLFF
J gene: TRBJ1-2; V gene: TRBV29-1; CDR3 protein: CSVGQGHGYTF
J gene: TRBJ2-3; V gene: TRBV29-1; CDR3 protein: CSVGAGTGWGTQYF
J gene: TRBJ2-1; V gene: TRBV19; CDR3 protein: CASSIVSGALAYNEQFF
J gene: TRBJ1-6; V gene: TRBV19; CDR3 protein: CASSIVGTANNSPLHF
J gene: TRBJ2-7; V gene: TRBV12-3/TRBV12-4; CDR3 protein: CASSRSHEQYF
J gene: TRBJ1-4; V gene: TRBV11-2; CDR3 protein: CASSFLGEKLFF
J gene: TRBJ2-1; V gene: TRBV19; CDR3 protein: CASSEVGGEQFF
J gene: TRBJ1-1; V gene: TRBV5-1; CDR3 protein: CASSSGQGNTEAFF
J gene: TRBJ2-7; V gene: TRBV6-5; CDR3 protein: CASSYRTGYEQYF
J gene: TRBJ2-6; V gene: TRBV9; CDR3 protein: CASSDLGSGANVLTF
J gene: TRBJ1-1; V gene: TRBV11-2; CDR3 protein: CASSFEGWGGEAFF
J gene: TRBJ2-1; V gene: TRBV11-3; CDR3 protein: CASSPYHGTSGSSTYNEQFF
J gene: TRBJ2-7; V gene: TRBV18; CDR3 protein: CASSAGNPYEQYF
J gene: TRBJ2-7; V gene: TRBV5-1; CDR3 protein: CASARETGTLYPPYEQYF
J gene: TRBJ2-5; V gene: TRBV30; CDR3 protein: CAWDRTGRETQYF
J gene: TRBJ2-3; V gene: TRBV7-2; CDR3 protein: CASSFDLAVDTQYF
J gene: TRBJ2-3; V gene: TRBV7-8; CDR3 protein: CASSPLRAATQYF
J gene: TRBJ2-7; V gene: TRBV11-2; CDR3 protein: CASSSAVLLGEEQYF
J gene: TRBJ2-5; V gene: TRBV28; CDR3 protein: CASRSQETQYF
J gene: TRBJ2-7; V gene: TRBV5-3; CDR3 protein: CARSFLSGRAGGEQYF
J gene: TRBJ2-5; V gene: TRBV5-1; CDR3 protein: CASSPRGGGETQYF
J gene: TRBJ1-5; V gene: TRBV20-1; CDR3 protein: CSASLGGIHQPQHF
J gene: TRBJ1-1; V gene: TRBV18; CDR3 protein: CASSPPGGANTEAFF
J gene: TRBJ2-1; V gene: TRBV7-6; CDR3 protein: CASSPTSAIDNEQFF
J gene: TRBJ2-5; V gene: TRBV2; CDR3 protein: CASSEEQGAEETQYF
J gene: TRBJ2-1; V gene: TRBV6-5; CDR3 protein: CASRARYNEQFF
J gene: TRBJ2-3; V gene: TRBV10-3; CDR3 protein: CAISDPHWGIQPTSTDTQYF
J gene: TRBJ2-2; V gene: TRBV21-1; CDR3 protein: CASSNLTSTNTGELFF
J gene: TRBJ2-7; V gene: TRBV3-1/TRBV3-2; CDR3 protein: CASSQGGQGLYEQYF
J gene: TRBJ2-2; V gene: TRBV11-3; CDR3 protein: CASSSLGTTGELFF
J gene: TRBJ2-1; V gene: TRBV7-8; CDR3 protein: CASSLETLSPPDLAGEDNEQFF
J gene: TRBJ1-1; V gene: TRBV28; CDR3 protein: CASIGGVRAFF
J gene: TRBJ1-1; V gene: TRBV7-2; CDR3 protein: CASSLQSLWGNTEAFF
J gene: TRBJ2-1; V gene: TRBV28; CDR3 protein: CASSRPGSSYNEQFF
J gene: TRBJ1-1; V gene: TRBV30; CDR3 protein: CAWKLGRTEAFF
J gene: TRBJ1-1; V gene: TRBV6-5; CDR3 protein: CASSSGGQGETEAFF
J gene: TRBJ2-3; V gene: TRBV5-8; CDR3 protein: CASSLGLAGDTQYF
J gene: TRBJ1-1; V gene: TRBV5-1; CDR3 protein: CASSLGTGLTNTEAFF
J gene: TRBJ2-1; V gene: TRBV19; CDR3 protein: CASSGRERLEQFF
J gene: TRBJ2-4; V gene: TRBV11-2; CDR3 protein: CASSLALAKNIQYF
J gene: TRBJ2-7; V gene: TRBV6-1; CDR3 protein: CASSETVYEQYF
J gene: TRBJ2-1; V gene: TRBV19; CDR3 protein: CASSITGGERVNEQFF
J gene: TRBJ2-2; V gene: TRBV6-5; CDR3 protein: CASRDSYTGELFF